This T cell receptor beta chain is from a study of CD8 T cells in Susac syndrome. Points from the study as a whole: The relatively small number of individuals in the TCR sequencing and HLA analysis was acknowledged by the study.

The patients who served as multiple sclerosis controls were treatment-naive and had stable or active relapsing-remitting disease that fulfilled the revised McDonald criteria. The CDR3 runs to 16 residues. V was trimmed by 0 bases and J by 8 bases, leaving 16 bases between them. The V gene's germline CDR1 is LNHNV and CDR2 YYDKDF (reference sequence). About 0.5 to 1 ug RNA was reverse transcribed with random hexamers. Amplification of TCR beta CDR3 spanned 54 Vbeta and 13 Jbeta via immunoSEQ multiplex PCR. One entry per CDR3 protein, called by TCRdb with MiXCR from the immunoSEQ multiplex PCR reads. The sample lists some 120,000 distinct CDR3 sequences, more than 80% seen once, with approximately 0.3% in the top ten. On this clonotype itself: Its antigen is still unknown.

J is TRBJ1-4 and V is TRBV15, with D possibly being TRBD1 (6 bases). The clonotype comes from a human donor with multiple sclerosis. The specimen was CD8+ T cells from PBMCs. CDR3 protein: CATSRDFSQGWEKLFF. CDR3 coding DNA: TGTGCCACCAGCAGAGATTTTAGCCAGGGGTGGGAAAAACTGTTTTTT. Together with reference TRBV15 and TRBJ1-4, the CDR3 gives the full variable domain: DAMVIQNPRYQVTQFGKPVTLSCSQTLNHNVMYWYQQKSSQAPKLLFHYYDKDFNNEADTPDNFQSRRPNTSFCFLDIRSPGLGDTAMYLCATSRDFSQGWEKLFFGSGTQLSVL.